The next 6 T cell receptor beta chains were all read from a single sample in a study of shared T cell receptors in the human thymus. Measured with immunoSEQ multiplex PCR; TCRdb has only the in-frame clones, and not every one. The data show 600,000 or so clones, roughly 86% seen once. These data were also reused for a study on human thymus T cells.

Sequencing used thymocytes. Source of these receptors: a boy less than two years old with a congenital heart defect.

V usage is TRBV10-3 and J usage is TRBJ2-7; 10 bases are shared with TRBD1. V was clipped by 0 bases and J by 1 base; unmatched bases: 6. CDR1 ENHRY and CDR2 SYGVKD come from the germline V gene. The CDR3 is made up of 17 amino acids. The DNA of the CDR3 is TGTGCCATCAGTGAGTCAGGTGGACAGGGGGGTTCCTACGAGCAGTACTTC. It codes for CAISESGGQGGSYEQYF.

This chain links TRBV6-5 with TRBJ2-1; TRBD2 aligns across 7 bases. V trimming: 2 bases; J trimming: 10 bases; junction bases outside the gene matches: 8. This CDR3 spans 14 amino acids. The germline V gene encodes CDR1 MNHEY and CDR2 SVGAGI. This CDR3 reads CASSYGAGEQEQFF. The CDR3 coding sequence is TGTGCCAGCAGTTACGGCGCGGGGGAGCAGGAGCAGTTCTTC.

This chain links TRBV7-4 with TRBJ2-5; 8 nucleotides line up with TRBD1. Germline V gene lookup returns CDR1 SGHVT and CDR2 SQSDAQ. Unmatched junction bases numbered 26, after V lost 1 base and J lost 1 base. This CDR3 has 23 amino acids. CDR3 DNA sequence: TGTGCCAGCAGCTTAGATGGGACAGGTGATGGATCAGGCGATCTTGGGTCCCAAGAGACCCAGTACTTC. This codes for CASSLDGTGDGSGDLGSQETQYF.

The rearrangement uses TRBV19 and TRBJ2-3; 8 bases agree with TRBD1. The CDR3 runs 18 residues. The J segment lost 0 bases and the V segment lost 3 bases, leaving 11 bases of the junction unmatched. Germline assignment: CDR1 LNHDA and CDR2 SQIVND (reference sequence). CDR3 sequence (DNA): TGTGCCAGTAGTATGACAAGGGGGACAGGTCGTAGCACAGATACGCAGTATTTT. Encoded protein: CASSMTRGTGRSTDTQYF. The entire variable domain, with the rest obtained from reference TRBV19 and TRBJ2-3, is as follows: DGGITQSPKYLFRKEGQNVTLSCEQNLNHDAMYWYRQDPGQGLRLIYYSQIVNDFQKGDIAEGYSVSREKKESFPLTVTSAQKNPTAFYLCASSMTRGTGRSTDTQYFGPGTRLTVL.

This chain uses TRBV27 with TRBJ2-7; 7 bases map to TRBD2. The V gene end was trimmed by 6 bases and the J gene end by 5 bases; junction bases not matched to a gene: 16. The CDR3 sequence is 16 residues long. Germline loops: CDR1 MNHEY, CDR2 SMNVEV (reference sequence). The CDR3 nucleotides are TGTGCCAGCAGGACCCTTCGAGGGACTATACCCCACGAGCAGTACTTC. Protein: CASRTLRGTIPHEQYF.

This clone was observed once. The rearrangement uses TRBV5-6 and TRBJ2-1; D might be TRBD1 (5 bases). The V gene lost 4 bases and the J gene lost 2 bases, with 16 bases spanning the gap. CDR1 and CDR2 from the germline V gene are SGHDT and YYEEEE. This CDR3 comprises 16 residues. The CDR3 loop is CASSPRRGETYNEQFF. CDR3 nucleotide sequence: TGTGCCAGCAGCCCCCGAAGGGGCGAAACCTACAATGAGCAGTTCTTC.